Reported below is one T cell receptor beta chain. Trimming removed 4 bases at V and 0 bases at J, with 16 bases between. The germline gives CDR1 SGDLS, CDR2 YYNGEE. The CDR3 runs to 16 residues. This sample is part of a study of shared T cell receptors in the human thymus. Assay: immunoSEQ multiplex PCR; the TCRdb copy retains only in-frame clones and omits some. The sample has about 380,000 clones, about 95% seen once. The genes are TRBV9 and TRBJ1-2; perhaps TRBD1 as D (5 bases). Sequencing was done on a sample of thymocytes. The receptor's source is a human donor. The CDR3 DNA follows: TGTGCCAGCAGCCCGCCGGGGGTCAGGCCTAACTATGGCTACACCTTC. Protein product: CASSPPGVRPNYGYTF. Supplemented by reference TRBV9 and TRBJ1-2, the full variable domain reads DSGVTQTPKHLITATGQRVTLRCSPRSGDLSVYWYQQSLDQGLQFLIQYYNGEERAKGNILERFSAQQFPDLHSELNLSSLELGDSALYFCASSPPGVRPNYGYTFGSGTRLTVV.